Listed here are 14 T cell receptor beta chains from one sample, sequenced in a study of cytomegalovirus exposure and HLA in healthy donors. The study ran its PCR with 60 Vbeta and 13 Jbeta primers. Sequenced by immunoSEQ multiplex PCR; TCRdb stores in-frame clones only, minus some. The sample includes roughly 250,000 clones, roughly 70% of them seen just once. Sequencing input: PBMCs. All receptors come from a female donor in good health and CMV-seronegative.

The chain links TRBV9 to TRBJ1-3; D possibly corresponds to TRBD1 (6 bases). The V end was cut by 3 bases, the J end by 1 base, with 8 bases between. The CDR3 runs 14 residues. Germline V gene lookup returns CDR1 SGDLS and CDR2 YYNGEE. CDR3 bases: TGTGCCAGCAGCGCCCAGGGGTCTGGAAACACCATATATTTT. This codes for CASSAQGSGNTIYF.

This clone has more than one count but fewer than ten. The J gene is TRBJ1-2, the V gene TRBV12-1; TRBD1, the table's D call, lacks a check against the DNA. TRBV12-1 is given as a pseudogene. This CDR3 is built from 18 residues. The CDR3 protein is CARSFLRPDRGTNYGYTF. In nucleotides, the CDR3 is TGTGCCAGGAGCTTTCTCCGACCAGACAGGGGGACTAACTATGGCTACACCTTC.

The CDR3 sequence is CASRGRATGELFF. CDR3 nucleotides: TGTGCCAGCAGAGGGAGGGCGACCGGGGAGCTGTTTTTT. V is TRBV27 and J is TRBJ2-2; 7 bases align to TRBD2. The CDR3 runs 13 residues. V gave up 6 bases and J gave up 5 bases; unmatched junction bases: 3. Germline-derived CDR1 and CDR2 are MNHEY and SMNVEV (reference sequence).

This clone was observed once. This chain links TRBV30 with TRBJ2-6; the D is unclear. This CDR3 region has 13 residues. Germline assignment: CDR1 GTSNPN and CDR2 SVGIG (reference sequence). V gave up 5 bases and J gave up 2 bases, with 7 bases separating them. The DNA for the CDR3 is TGTGCCTGGTTTGAGGCTGGGGCCAACGTCCTGACTTTC. Translated: CAWFEAGANVLTF.

CDR3 coding DNA: TGCGCCAGCAGCTTGTCTAACGGAGCTGGAAACACCATATATTTT. Encoded protein: CASSLSNGAGNTIYF. This chain connects TRBV5-1 to TRBJ1-3, with D uncertain. Trimming removed 1 base from V and 2 bases from J, with 10 bases in between. CDR3 size: 15 residues. CDR1 and CDR2 (germline): SGHRS, YFSETQ.

This chain joins TRBV27 and TRBJ1-1; D not certain. Germline values: CDR1 MNHEY, CDR2 SMNVEV (reference sequence). The CDR3 is 14 residues long. V was cut by 8 bases and J by 7 bases, with 20 bases left in between. CDR3 sequence (DNA): TGTGCCAGCGCCGCCGGAGGGTCTCTCCGTGAAGCTTTCTTT. Translating it yields CASAAGGSLREAFF.

The DNA for the CDR3 is TGTGCTAGCGGCGGAGTAGTCTACCCTAATGAGCAGTTCTTC. This translates into CASGGVVYPNEQFF. The genes are TRBV12-5 and TRBJ2-1; D is ambiguous. This CDR3 has 14 residues. CDR1 is LGHNT and CDR2 is FRNRAP in the germline V gene. V lost 9 bases and J 7 bases, leaving 19 bases between the germline ends.

The chain uses TRBV9 and TRBJ2-1, with 8 nucleotides matching TRBD1. This CDR3 is 15 amino acids long. The germline CDR1 and CDR2 sequences are SGDLS and YYNGEE. Trimming at V came to 2 bases and at J to 6 bases, leaving 7 bases not matched to a gene. The CDR3 DNA is TGTGCCAGCAGCGTTGGGACAGGCACGGCCAATGAGCAGTTCTTC. Translating gives CASSVGTGTANEQFF.

V is TRBV15 and J is TRBJ1-2; D is perhaps TRBD1 (6 bases). CDR3 length: 14 residues. Germline loops: CDR1 LNHNV, CDR2 YYDKDF (reference sequence). Trimming stripped 5 bases from V and 8 bases from J, with 18 bases between. The CDR3 region is CATSPGGRGGGYTF. In DNA form, the CDR3 reads TGTGCCACCAGCCCCGGGGGCCGGGGGGGCGGCTACACCTTC.

This clone was recorded a few times. The chain joins TRBV30 to TRBJ1-3, with D hard to call. V lost 6 bases, J lost 1 base, and 4 bases lay in between. CDR1 is GTSNPN, CDR2 SVGIG, per germline (reference sequence). The CDR3 runs 11 residues. Here the CDR3 DNA reads TGTGCCTGCCGTTCTGGAAACACCATATATTTT. As protein: CACRSGNTIYF.

This clone was counted a few times. The CDR3 is CASSEGTGTGGRKTQYF. CDR3 in DNA: TGTGCCAGCAGTGAAGGTACCGGGACAGGGGGCCGGAAGACCCAGTACTTC. The chain has TRBV6-1 and TRBJ2-5; 12 nucleotides agree with TRBD1. Per the germline V gene, CDR1 is MNHNS and CDR2 is SASEGT. The CDR3 sequence is 17 residues long. Trimming removed 1 base from V and 6 bases from J; junction bases left unmatched: 9.

V is TRBV7-9 and J is TRBJ2-7; D is unclear. The germline CDR1 and CDR2 sequences are SEHNR and FQNEAQ (reference sequence). This CDR3 spans 15 amino acids. V was clipped by 8 bases and J by 1 base, with 18 bases between them. CDR3 amino acids: CASAKQVPGSYEQYF. The CDR3 DNA sequence: TGTGCCAGCGCAAAGCAAGTCCCCGGGTCCTACGAGCAGTACTTC.

The genes are TRBV18 and TRBJ2-3, with 16 bases fitting TRBD2. J lost 2 bases, V lost 6 bases, and 5 bases had no gene match. This CDR3 spans 17 amino acids. The germline V gene has CDR1 KGHSH and CDR2 LQKENI. CDR3 in amino acids: CASSPGLAGGSTDTQYF. In DNA, the CDR3 is TGTGCCAGCTCTCCGGGACTAGCGGGAGGGTCCACAGATACGCAGTATTTT.

The gene calls are TRBV7-3 and TRBJ1-4; perhaps TRBD1 as D (5 bases). Germline values: CDR1 SGHTA, CDR2 FQGTGA. The V end lost 5 bases, the J end lost 4 bases, and 14 bases lay between the germline ends. The CDR3 covers 15 residues. CDR3 sequence reads: CASSPGRDFNEKLFF. CDR3 DNA sequence: TGTGCCAGCAGCCCAGGCAGGGATTTTAATGAAAAACTGTTTTTT.